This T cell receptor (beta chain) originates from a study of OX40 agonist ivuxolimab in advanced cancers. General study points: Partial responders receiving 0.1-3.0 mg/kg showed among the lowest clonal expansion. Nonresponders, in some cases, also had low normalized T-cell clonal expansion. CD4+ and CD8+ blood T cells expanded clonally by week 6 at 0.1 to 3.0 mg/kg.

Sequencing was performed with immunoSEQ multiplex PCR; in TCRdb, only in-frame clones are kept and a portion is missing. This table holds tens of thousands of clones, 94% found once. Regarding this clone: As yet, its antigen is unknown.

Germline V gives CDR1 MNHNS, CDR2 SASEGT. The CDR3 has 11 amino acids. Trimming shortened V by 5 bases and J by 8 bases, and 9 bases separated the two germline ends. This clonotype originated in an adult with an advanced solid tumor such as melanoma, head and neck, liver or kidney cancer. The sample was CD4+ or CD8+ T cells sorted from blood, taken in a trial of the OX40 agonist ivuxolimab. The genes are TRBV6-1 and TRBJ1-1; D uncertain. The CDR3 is CASSYGPEAFF. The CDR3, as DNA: TGTGCCAGCAGTTACGGTCCAGAAGCTTTCTTT.